This T cell receptor (beta chain) was observed in a study of blood T cell repertoires in COVID-19. Profiling relied on immunoSEQ multiplex PCR, and the TCRdb table lists in-frame clones only, not all of them. The sample lists a few hundred thousand clones, over 75% occurring once. V was shortened by 7 bases and J by 4 bases, with 23 bases between the two germline ends. Per the germline V gene, CDR1 is GTSNPN and CDR2 is SVGIG (reference sequence). CDR3 length equals 16 residues. This clone occurred a few times. V usage is TRBV30 and J usage is TRBJ2-1; D may be TRBD2 (5 bases). What was sequenced was PBMCs or T cells enriched from blood (not recorded which). This receptor was identified in a man aged 40-49 years in a cohort exposed to, infected with or recovered from COVID-19 (not recorded which). DNA for the CDR3: TGTGCCTCCTCCTTTAGGAGGCTAGCTGATTACAATGAGCAGTTCTTC. Translating gives CASSFRRLADYNEQFF.